Listed below are T cell receptor beta chains from one sample, sequenced in a study of T cell changes during pregnancy in multiple sclerosis. Assay: immunoSEQ multiplex PCR; the TCRdb copy retains only in-frame clones and omits some. The table includes almost 95,000 clones, roughly nine tenths detected once. The source was peripheral blood, collected in the first trimester of pregnancy. The source is a female donor with multiple sclerosis, enrolled in a pregnancy study. The CDR3 runs from the conserved cysteine through the conserved F or W. A D gene is named only where the DNA matches it firmly. Size tells how often a clone was seen (once, few, many) or the class of an expanded clone, and some rows leave it out.

CDR3 DNA: TGCAGCGCGCGGGACGGTTCTAACTATGGCTACACCTTC
CDR3 protein: CSARDGSNYGYTF
J gene: TRBJ1-2
D gene: -
V gene: TRBV29-1
clone size: -

CDR3 DNA: TGTGCCTGGAGGGCAGGGTCCTACGAGCAGTACTTC
CDR3 protein: CAWRAGSYEQYF
J gene: TRBJ2-7
D gene: -
V gene: TRBV30
clone size: -

CDR3 DNA: TGTGCCACTGAATCAGGGAACACCGGGGAGCTGTTTTTT
CDR3 protein: CATESGNTGELFF
J gene: TRBJ2-2
D gene: -
V gene: TRBV6-5
clone size: few

CDR3 DNA: TGTGCTAGTGGGGACACCCAGCGGGAGGGGTCCTACAATGAGCAGTTCTTC
CDR3 protein: CASGDTQREGSYNEQFF
J gene: TRBJ2-1
D gene: TRBD2
V gene: TRBV12-5
clone size: -

CDR3 DNA: TGTGCCAGCAGGCCCGTCGGGACAGGGATAACTGAAGCTTTCTTT
CDR3 protein: CASRPVGTGITEAFF
J gene: TRBJ1-1
D gene: TRBD1
V gene: TRBV5-4
clone size: -

CDR3 DNA: TGTGCCAGCAGCTTCGGCGGGAACACTGAAGCTTTCTTT
CDR3 protein: CASSFGGNTEAFF
J gene: TRBJ1-1
D gene: -
V gene: TRBV7-3
clone size: -

CDR3 DNA: TGTGCCTGGAGTATTAAAACGGGACTAGCGGGAGATACGCAGTATTTT
CDR3 protein: CAWSIKTGLAGDTQYF
J gene: TRBJ2-3
D gene: TRBD2
V gene: TRBV30
clone size: -

CDR3 DNA: TGTGCCAGCAGTGACTCTGGACTAGCGGGACGCGATTCCTACGAGCAGTACTTC
CDR3 protein: CASSDSGLAGRDSYEQYF
J gene: TRBJ2-7
D gene: TRBD2
V gene: TRBV6-4
clone size: -

CDR3 DNA: TGCGCCAGCAGCTTGACTAGGAACAATGAGCAGTTCTTC
CDR3 protein: CASSLTRNNEQFF
J gene: TRBJ2-1
D gene: -
V gene: TRBV5-1
clone size: -

CDR3 DNA: TGTGCCAGCAGAACTTGGACAGGTGGCACTGAAGCTTTCTTT
CDR3 protein: CASRTWTGGTEAFF
J gene: TRBJ1-1
D gene: TRBD1
V gene: TRBV2
clone size: -

CDR3 DNA: TGTGCCAGTAGTCTGACAGGGTACTCCTACAATGAGCAGTTCTTC
CDR3 protein: CASSLTGYSYNEQFF
J gene: TRBJ2-1
D gene: TRBD1
V gene: TRBV19
clone size: -

CDR3 DNA: TGCGCCAGCAGCCGCACCGGGACAGGGACCTCCTACGAGCAGTACTTC
CDR3 protein: CASSRTGTGTSYEQYF
J gene: TRBJ2-7
D gene: TRBD1
V gene: TRBV5-1
clone size: -

CDR3 DNA: TGTGCCTGTAGGGGTGGAGACACTGAAGCTTTCTTT
CDR3 protein: CACRGGDTEAFF
J gene: TRBJ1-1
D gene: -
V gene: TRBV30
clone size: few

CDR3 DNA: TGTGCCAGCAGCGTTTGGGACAGGGGTCAAGGAGGCTATGGCTACACCTTC
CDR3 protein: CASSVWDRGQGGYGYTF
J gene: TRBJ1-2
D gene: TRBD1
V gene: TRBV9
clone size: -

CDR3 DNA: TGCGCCAGCAGCTTAACCGCGGGCACTACCTACGAGCAGTACTTC
CDR3 protein: CASSLTAGTTYEQYF
J gene: TRBJ2-7
D gene: -
V gene: TRBV5-1
clone size: -

CDR3 DNA: TGTGCCAGCACCCGGGAACAGGGGCCTAGTGAGCAGTTCTTC
CDR3 protein: CASTREQGPSEQFF
J gene: TRBJ2-1
D gene: TRBD1
V gene: TRBV2
clone size: -

CDR3 DNA: TGTGCCAGCAGCCCCACTTCTGTCCCCGGGACTAGGGACTACGAGCAGTACTTC
CDR3 protein: CASSPTSVPGTRDYEQYF
J gene: TRBJ2-7
D gene: TRBD2
V gene: TRBV9
clone size: -

CDR3 DNA: TGTGCCAGCAGTTTTTCCGCTAGCGGGAGCTCAGATACGCAGTATTTT
CDR3 protein: CASSFSASGSSDTQYF
J gene: TRBJ2-3
D gene: TRBD2
V gene: TRBV27
clone size: -

CDR3 DNA: TGTGCCAGTAGTATCGGGACAGGGGGCTACTCTGGAAACACCATATATTTT
CDR3 protein: CASSIGTGGYSGNTIYF
J gene: TRBJ1-3
D gene: TRBD1
V gene: TRBV19
clone size: -

CDR3 DNA: TGTGCCAGCAGTGAGGGACTAGGCTACAATGAGCAGTTCTTC
CDR3 protein: CASSEGLGYNEQFF
J gene: TRBJ2-1
D gene: TRBD2
V gene: TRBV27
clone size: -

CDR3 DNA: TGTGCCAGCAGCTTAGATCACCGGCAGCGAGCCGGGGGTCAGCCCCAGCATTTT
CDR3 protein: CASSLDHRQRAGGQPQHF
J gene: TRBJ1-5
D gene: -
V gene: TRBV11-3
clone size: once

CDR3 DNA: TGCAGTGCTAGAGACCAGGAGACCCAGTACTTC
CDR3 protein: CSARDQETQYF
J gene: TRBJ2-5
D gene: -
V gene: TRBV20-1
clone size: -

CDR3 DNA: TGTGCCAGCTCACTTCGACAGGGGGCAGGGGGCTACACCTTC
CDR3 protein: CASSLRQGAGGYTF
J gene: TRBJ1-2
D gene: TRBD1
V gene: TRBV18
clone size: -

CDR3 DNA: TGCGCCAGCAGGAAGACGAGCCGGGACAGGGGGCCTGACGGGGAGCTGTTTTTT
CDR3 protein: CASRKTSRDRGPDGELFF
J gene: TRBJ2-2
D gene: TRBD1
V gene: TRBV5-1
clone size: -

CDR3 DNA: TGCGCCAGCAGCCAAGATGGAGCGGGAGGGGGTGAGACCCAGTACTTC
CDR3 protein: CASSQDGAGGGETQYF
J gene: TRBJ2-5
D gene: TRBD2
V gene: TRBV4-3
clone size: -

CDR3 DNA: TGTGCCAGCAGCTTAGAACGGAGTGAAGCTTTCTTT
CDR3 protein: CASSLERSEAFF
J gene: TRBJ1-1
D gene: -
V gene: TRBV7-8
clone size: once

CDR3 DNA: TGTGCCAGCAGCTCGGGACTAGCGGAGTTCAGCTCCTACAATGAGCAGTTCTTC
CDR3 protein: CASSSGLAEFSSYNEQFF
J gene: TRBJ2-1
D gene: TRBD2
V gene: TRBV7-9
clone size: -

CDR3 DNA: TGTGCCAGCAGTGACAGAATGAACACTGAAGCTTTCTTT
CDR3 protein: CASSDRMNTEAFF
J gene: TRBJ1-1
D gene: -
V gene: TRBV28
clone size: few

CDR3 DNA: TGTGCCAGCTCACCACCGTTAGGGGGTGGCGATCAGCCCCAGCATTTT
CDR3 protein: CASSPPLGGGDQPQHF
J gene: TRBJ1-5
D gene: -
V gene: TRBV18
clone size: -

CDR3 DNA: TGTGCCAGTAAGGACAGGGGGTGGATGAACACTGAAGCTTTCTTT
CDR3 protein: CASKDRGWMNTEAFF
J gene: TRBJ1-1
D gene: TRBD1
V gene: TRBV19
clone size: -

CDR3 DNA: TGTGCCAGCAGCTTATACGGCGGGGAGCAGTACTTC
CDR3 protein: CASSLYGGEQYF
J gene: TRBJ2-7
D gene: -
V gene: TRBV7-2
clone size: -

CDR3 DNA: TGTGCCAGCAGTTTTAGCGGGAGTCAAAACGAGCAGTACTTC
CDR3 protein: CASSFSGSQNEQYF
J gene: TRBJ2-7
D gene: TRBD2
V gene: TRBV27
clone size: -

CDR3 DNA: TGTGCCATCAGTGATAAGGGACAAACGGGCACAGATACGCAGTATTTT
CDR3 protein: CAISDKGQTGTDTQYF
J gene: TRBJ2-3
D gene: -
V gene: TRBV10-3
clone size: -

CDR3 DNA: TGTGCCAGCAGTTATCAGGGAGGGACTAATGAAAAACTGTTTTTT
CDR3 protein: CASSYQGGTNEKLFF
J gene: TRBJ1-4
D gene: -
V gene: TRBV27
clone size: -

CDR3 DNA: TGTGCCAGCAGTTCCAGGGGGCTGGCTGAAGCTTTCTTT
CDR3 protein: CASSSRGLAEAFF
J gene: TRBJ1-1
D gene: TRBD1
V gene: TRBV27
clone size: -

CDR3 DNA: TGTGCCTGGAATGGGGGGGGTGATCAGCCCCAGCATTTT
CDR3 protein: CAWNGGGDQPQHF
J gene: TRBJ1-5
D gene: -
V gene: TRBV30
clone size: -

CDR3 DNA: TGTGCCAGCAGCTTAGGCCTGGTCCTAAATGAAAAACTGTTTTTT
CDR3 protein: CASSLGLVLNEKLFF
J gene: TRBJ1-4
D gene: -
V gene: TRBV7-9
clone size: -

CDR3 DNA: TGTGCCAGCAGTGACTCGATTGGCGGGCGGGAGGCCTCCTACAATGAGCAGTTCTTC
CDR3 protein: CASSDSIGGREASYNEQFF
J gene: TRBJ2-1
D gene: TRBD2
V gene: TRBV6-4
clone size: -

CDR3 DNA: TGTGCCTGGGGGAGATTGGGAACCTACGAGCAGTACTTC
CDR3 protein: CAWGRLGTYEQYF
J gene: TRBJ2-7
D gene: -
V gene: TRBV30
clone size: -

CDR3 DNA: TGTGCCAGCAGCGTTGGACAGGGGGGTACTGAAGCTTTCTTT
CDR3 protein: CASSVGQGGTEAFF
J gene: TRBJ1-1
D gene: TRBD1
V gene: TRBV9
clone size: -

CDR3 DNA: TGTGCCACCAGCAGAGAGGGCACTCGCAATCAGCCCCAGCATTTT
CDR3 protein: CATSREGTRNQPQHF
J gene: TRBJ1-5
D gene: -
V gene: TRBV15
clone size: -

CDR3 DNA: TGTGCCAGCAGCTTAACAGGGGTTTTGAACACTGAAGCTTTCTTT
CDR3 protein: CASSLTGVLNTEAFF
J gene: TRBJ1-1
D gene: TRBD1
V gene: TRBV11-2
clone size: -

CDR3 DNA: TGTGCCAGCCCAGGCGGGAGGGCTACAGATACGCAGTATTTT
CDR3 protein: CASPGGRATDTQYF
J gene: TRBJ2-3
D gene: TRBD2
V gene: TRBV2
clone size: -

CDR3 DNA: TGCGCCAGCAGCTTGGTATCGACAGGGGGTACTGAAGCTTTCTTT
CDR3 protein: CASSLVSTGGTEAFF
J gene: TRBJ1-1
D gene: TRBD1
V gene: TRBV5-1
clone size: -

CDR3 DNA: TGCAGTGCTAATGAGGGCCGCGAGCAGTTCTTC
CDR3 protein: CSANEGREQFF
J gene: TRBJ2-1
D gene: -
V gene: TRBV20-1
clone size: -

CDR3 DNA: TGTGCCAGTAGTGATGGAGGGAATGAGCAGTTCTTC
CDR3 protein: CASSDGGNEQFF
J gene: TRBJ2-1
D gene: -
V gene: TRBV19
clone size: -

CDR3 DNA: TGTGCCAGCAGCCCAACCAGGGACACTTCCTACGAGCAGTACTTC
CDR3 protein: CASSPTRDTSYEQYF
J gene: TRBJ2-7
D gene: -
V gene: TRBV4-2
clone size: -

CDR3 DNA: TGTGCCAGCAGTTACGGAATGCTAGCGGCGACCGGGGAGCTGTTTTTT
CDR3 protein: CASSYGMLAATGELFF
J gene: TRBJ2-2
D gene: TRBD2
V gene: TRBV28
clone size: once

CDR3 DNA: TGTGCCAGCAGACCATCCGGGACTAGCGTAGCTTCGACCCAGTACTTC
CDR3 protein: CASRPSGTSVASTQYF
J gene: TRBJ2-5
D gene: TRBD2
V gene: TRBV7-9
clone size: -

CDR3 DNA: TGTGCCAGCAGTTTACCAGGGCGAGGCTACACCTTC
CDR3 protein: CASSLPGRGYTF
J gene: TRBJ1-2
D gene: -
V gene: TRBV28
clone size: -

CDR3 DNA: TGTGCCAGCAGCTTGGAACAGACTGAAGCTTTCTTT
CDR3 protein: CASSLEQTEAFF
J gene: TRBJ1-1
D gene: -
V gene: TRBV5-4
clone size: -

CDR3 DNA: TGTGCCAGCAGTGTTACAGGGGGCTACCACGAGCAGTACTTC
CDR3 protein: CASSVTGGYHEQYF
J gene: TRBJ2-7
D gene: TRBD1
V gene: TRBV6-6
clone size: -

CDR3 DNA: TGTGCCAGCAGCTTAGTCGCTAGCGGAGATACGCAGTATTTT
CDR3 protein: CASSLVASGDTQYF
J gene: TRBJ2-3
D gene: TRBD2
V gene: TRBV11-2
clone size: -

CDR3 DNA: TGCGCCAGCAGCCCGGGGGGACACCCCACAGATACGCAGTATTTT
CDR3 protein: CASSPGGHPTDTQYF
J gene: TRBJ2-3
D gene: -
V gene: TRBV5-1
clone size: -

CDR3 DNA: TGTGCCAGCAGCTTAACGGGGGGGGCCTCCTACAATGAGCAGTTCTTC
CDR3 protein: CASSLTGGASYNEQFF
J gene: TRBJ2-1
D gene: -
V gene: TRBV7-3
clone size: -

CDR3 DNA: TGTGCCCGGGTCGGGACACAGAACACTGAAGCTTTCTTT
CDR3 protein: CARVGTQNTEAFF
J gene: TRBJ1-1
D gene: -
V gene: TRBV30
clone size: -

CDR3 DNA: TGTGCCAGCAGTGACTCAGAGACAGGGGGGGATGAGCAGTTCTTC
CDR3 protein: CASSDSETGGDEQFF
J gene: TRBJ2-1
D gene: TRBD1
V gene: TRBV6-4
clone size: -

CDR3 DNA: TGCAGCGTTGAAGCGGGCCCCAGGGACAGGGGGCGCCGGGCAGGCAATAACTATGGCTACACCTTC
CDR3 protein: CSVEAGPRDRGRRAGNNYGYTF
J gene: TRBJ1-2
D gene: TRBD1
V gene: TRBV29-1
clone size: once

CDR3 DNA: TGTGCCTTGGGGGGGGCAGCGGGAGAAGTGCACTACGAGCAGTACTTC
CDR3 protein: CALGGAAGEVHYEQYF
J gene: TRBJ2-7
D gene: TRBD2
V gene: TRBV11-1
clone size: -